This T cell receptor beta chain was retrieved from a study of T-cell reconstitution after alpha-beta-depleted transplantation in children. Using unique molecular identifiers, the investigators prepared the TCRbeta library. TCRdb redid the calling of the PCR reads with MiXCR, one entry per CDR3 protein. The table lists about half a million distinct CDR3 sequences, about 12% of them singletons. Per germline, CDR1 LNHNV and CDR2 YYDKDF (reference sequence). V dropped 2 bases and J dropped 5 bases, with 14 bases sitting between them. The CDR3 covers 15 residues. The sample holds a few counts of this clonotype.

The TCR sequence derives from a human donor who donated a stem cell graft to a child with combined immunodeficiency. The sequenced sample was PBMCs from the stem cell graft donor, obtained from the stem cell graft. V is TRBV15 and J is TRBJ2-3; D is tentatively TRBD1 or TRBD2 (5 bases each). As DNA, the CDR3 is TGTGCCACCAGCAGACACCGGGACCGAATAGATACGCAGTATTTT. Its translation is CATSRHRDRIDTQYF.